The rows below give T cell receptor beta chains drawn from one sample of a study of blood T cell repertoires in COVID-19. The protocol was immunoSEQ multiplex PCR, while the TCRdb copy is restricted to in-frame clones and leaves out a portion. This table holds under 150,000 clones, around 89% found once. Material for sequencing was peripheral blood. These receptors were taken from a middle-aged man with active or convalescent COVID-19. Each CDR3 is given with its conserved first and last residue. D genes are given only for firm matches. Size tells how often a clone was seen (once, few, many) or the class of an expanded clone, and some rows leave it out.

J,size,V,D,CDR3,DNA
TRBJ2-5,.,TRBV15,.,CATSSPRGMETQYF,TGTGCCACCAGCTCTCCACGGGGTATGGAGACCCAGTACTTC
TRBJ1-6,.,TRBV9,.,CASSVASDSPLHF,TGTGCCAGCAGCGTAGCCAGCGACTCACCCCTCCACTTT
TRBJ1-1,.,TRBV5-1,TRBD1,CASSLGDRGFEAFF,TGCGCCAGCAGCTTGGGGGACAGGGGCTTTGAAGCTTTCTTT
TRBJ1-2,.,TRBV4-3,.,CASSQDLGHLLYGYTF,TGCGCCAGCAGCCAAGATCTCGGACATCTTCTCTATGGCTACACCTTC
TRBJ2-3,few,TRBV6-5,TRBD1,CLPGQITDTQYF,TGTTTACCGGGACAGATCACCGATACGCAGTATTTT
TRBJ1-2,.,TRBV21-1,.,CASSNRRDSHYGYTF,TGTGCCAGCAGCAACCGGCGGGACAGCCACTATGGCTACACCTTC
TRBJ2-7,.,TRBV27,.,CASSQQGVYEQYF,TGTGCCAGCAGCCAACAGGGCGTCTACGAGCAGTACTTC
TRBJ1-5,once,TRBV19,TRBD1,CASSTTGSNQPQHF,TGTGCCAGTAGTACGACAGGGTCCAATCAGCCCCAGCATTTT
TRBJ2-5,.,TRBV7-9,TRBD2,CASSAAGGTSRETQYF,TGTGCCAGCAGCGCAGCCGGCGGGACTAGTAGGGAGACCCAGTACTTC
TRBJ2-3,.,TRBV7-2,.,CASSLSTLTDTQYF,TGTGCCAGCAGCTTAAGTACGCTAACAGATACGCAGTATTTT